There are a few counts of the clone carrying this TCR beta chain. Patients at the Seattle site were enrolled during active infection and followed longitudinally. As originally analysed: Amplification of reference gene primers was used by the study to estimate nucleated cell counts. The assay was immunoSEQ multiplex PCR, and TCRdb's table has in-frame clones only and misses some. The DNA was the basis for D and trimming; V, J and clone size are from that table. The data contain approximately 300,000 clones, 90% of them seen just once; the ten biggest clones take up around 1%. The source of the sample is a study of blood T cell repertoires in COVID-19. Study-wide background: Collection of acute and convalescent COVID-19 samples took place in the United States, Italy and Spain.

The CDR3 runs to 13 residues. Germline V CDR1 and CDR2: SGHNT, YENEEA. V was clipped by 0 bases and J by 6 bases, with 9 bases between them. The chain joins TRBV11-3 to TRBJ2-7, with a possible D match to TRBD2 (6 bases). Sequencing used peripheral blood. The TCR originated in a woman aged 40 to 50 with COVID-19, enrolled during active disease. The CDR3 nucleotides read TGTGCCAGCAGCTTAGAGCGGGGTACCGAGCAGTACTTC. Its translation: CASSLERGTEQYF.